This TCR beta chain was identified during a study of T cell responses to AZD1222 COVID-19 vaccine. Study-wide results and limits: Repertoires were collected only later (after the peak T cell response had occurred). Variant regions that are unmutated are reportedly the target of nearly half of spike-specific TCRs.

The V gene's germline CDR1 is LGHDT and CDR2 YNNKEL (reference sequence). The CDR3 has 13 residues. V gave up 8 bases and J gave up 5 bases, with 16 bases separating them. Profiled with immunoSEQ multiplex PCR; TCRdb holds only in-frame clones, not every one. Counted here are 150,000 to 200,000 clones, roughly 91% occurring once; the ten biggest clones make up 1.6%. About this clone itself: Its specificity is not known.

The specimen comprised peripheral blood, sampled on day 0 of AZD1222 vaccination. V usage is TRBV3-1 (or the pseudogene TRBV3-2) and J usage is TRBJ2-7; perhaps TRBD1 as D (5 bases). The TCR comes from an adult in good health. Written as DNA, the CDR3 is TGTGCCAGCGGGAAGGGGTTGGGCGACGAGCAGTACTTC. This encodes CASGKGLGDEQYF.